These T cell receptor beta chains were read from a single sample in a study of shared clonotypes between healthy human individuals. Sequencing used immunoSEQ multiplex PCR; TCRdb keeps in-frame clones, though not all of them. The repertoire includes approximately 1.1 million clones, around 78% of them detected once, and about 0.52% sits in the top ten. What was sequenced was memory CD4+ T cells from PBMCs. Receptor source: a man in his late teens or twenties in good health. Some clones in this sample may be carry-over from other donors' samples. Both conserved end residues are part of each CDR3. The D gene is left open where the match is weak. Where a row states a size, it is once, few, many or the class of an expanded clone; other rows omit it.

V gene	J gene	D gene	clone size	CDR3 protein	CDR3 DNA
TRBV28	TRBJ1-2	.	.	CASSLQGLIYGYTF	TGTGCCAGCAGTTTGCAGGGTCTCATCTATGGCTACACCTTC
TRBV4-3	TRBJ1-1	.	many	CASSQRGWSDTEAFF	TGCGCCAGCAGCCAACGGGGCTGGTCGGACACTGAAGCTTTCTTT
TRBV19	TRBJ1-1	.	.	CASSKGVGWDTEAFF	TGTGCCAGTAGTAAGGGGGTAGGGTGGGATACTGAAGCTTTCTTT
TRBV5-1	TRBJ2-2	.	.	CASSSLPSSGELFF	TGCGCCAGCAGCTCCCTCCCGTCGTCCGGGGAGCTGTTTTTT
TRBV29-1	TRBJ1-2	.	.	CSALVRFNNYGYTF	TGCAGCGCCCTAGTCAGATTCAATAACTATGGCTACACCTTC
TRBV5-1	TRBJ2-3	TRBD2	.	CASSFRTSGSSDTQYF	TGCGCCAGCAGTTTCCGGACTAGCGGGAGCTCAGATACGCAGTATTTT
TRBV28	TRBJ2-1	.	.	CASTSLGAGKNEQFF	TGTGCCAGCACCTCCCTGGGGGCAGGAAAGAATGAGCAGTTCTTC
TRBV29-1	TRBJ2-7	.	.	CSVSRSEGGEQYF	TGCAGCGTTTCACGTTCGGAGGGGGGCGAGCAGTACTTC
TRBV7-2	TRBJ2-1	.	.	CASSLSPNEQFF	TGTGCCAGCAGCTTGAGCCCGAATGAGCAGTTCTTC
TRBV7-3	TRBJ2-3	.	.	CASSSRRLRDTFISTDTQYF	TGTGCCAGCAGCTCTCGACGACTCCGGGACACCTTTATCAGCACAGATACGCAGTATTTT
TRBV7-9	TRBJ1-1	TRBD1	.	CASSTRQGMITEAFF	TGTGCCAGCAGCACCCGACAGGGGATGATCACTGAAGCTTTCTTT
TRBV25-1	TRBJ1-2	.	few	CASSESLWNGYTF	TGTGCCAGCAGTGAATCTCTGTGGAATGGCTACACCTTC
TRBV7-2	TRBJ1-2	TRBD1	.	CASSPEGGGLYGYTF	TGTGCCAGCAGCCCTGAAGGGGGCGGGCTCTATGGCTACACCTTC
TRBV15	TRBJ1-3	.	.	CATTLQSSGNTIYF	TGTGCCACCACCCTGCAGAGCTCTGGAAACACCATATATTTT
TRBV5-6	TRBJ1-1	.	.	CASSSEWRNTEAFF	TGTGCCAGCAGCTCTGAGTGGAGGAACACTGAAGCTTTCTTT
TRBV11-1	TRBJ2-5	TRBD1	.	CASSRNPGQGRETQYF	TGTGCCAGCAGCCGGAACCCGGGACAGGGACGGGAGACCCAGTACTTC
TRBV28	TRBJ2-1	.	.	CASTSQGWAYNEQFF	TGTGCCAGCACCTCCCAGGGGTGGGCCTACAATGAGCAGTTCTTC
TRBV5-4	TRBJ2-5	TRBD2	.	CASSRAGGRVSETQYF	TGTGCCAGCAGCCGAGCGGGAGGGCGGGTCTCAGAGACCCAGTACTTC
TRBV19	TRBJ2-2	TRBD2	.	CASSSLLAGDRTGELFF	TGTGCCAGTAGTTCCCTACTAGCGGGAGATAGGACCGGGGAGCTGTTTTTT
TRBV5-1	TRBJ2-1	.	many	CASSLSGGAYNEQFF	TGCGCCAGCAGCTTGAGTGGCGGGGCCTACAATGAGCAGTTCTTC
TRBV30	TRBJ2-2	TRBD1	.	CAWSVDRAGELFF	TGTGCCTGGAGTGTAGACAGGGCCGGGGAGCTGTTTTTT
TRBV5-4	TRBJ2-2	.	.	CASSWDRLAGGELFF	TGTGCCAGCAGCTGGGACCGGCTAGCTGGTGGGGAGCTGTTTTTT
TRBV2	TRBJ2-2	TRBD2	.	CASTERTRGNTGELFF	TGTGCCAGCACCGAAAGGACTAGGGGGAACACCGGGGAGCTGTTTTTT
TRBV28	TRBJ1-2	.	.	CASTSTGTRVYGYTF	TGTGCCAGCACCTCCACCGGGACCCGCGTCTATGGCTACACCTTC
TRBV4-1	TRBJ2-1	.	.	CASSQSLVSSRGEQFF	TGCGCCAGCAGCCAATCGCTTGTGAGTAGCAGGGGTGAGCAGTTCTTC
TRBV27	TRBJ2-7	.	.	CASSAQYF	TGTGCCAGCTCCGCGCAGTACTTC
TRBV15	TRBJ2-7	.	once	CATSSGRGIQYF	TGTGCCACCAGCAGCGGAAGGGGTATCCAGTACTTC
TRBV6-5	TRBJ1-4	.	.	CASSYGGGATNEKLFF	TGTGCCAGCAGTTACGGCGGAGGAGCAACTAATGAAAAACTGTTTTTT
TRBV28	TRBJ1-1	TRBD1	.	CASSRQGGITREAFF	TGTGCCAGCAGTCGACAGGGGGGGATTACCCGCGAAGCTTTCTTT
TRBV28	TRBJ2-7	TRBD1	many	CASSLSGGGVYEQYF	TGTGCCAGCAGTTTATCAGGGGGCGGGGTCTACGAGCAGTACTTC
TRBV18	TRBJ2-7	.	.	CASSQGKGPYEQYF	TGTGCCAGCTCACAGGGCAAGGGCCCCTACGAGCAGTACTTC
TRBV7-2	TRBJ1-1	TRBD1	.	CASSAHRDRGAEAFF	TGTGCCAGCAGCGCGCATCGGGACAGGGGGGCTGAAGCTTTCTTT
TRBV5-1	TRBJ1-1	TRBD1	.	CASSRPTGVNTEAFF	TGCGCCAGCAGCCGACCGACAGGGGTGAACACTGAAGCTTTCTTT
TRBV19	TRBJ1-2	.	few	CASSPRVRSGYTF	TGTGCCAGTAGCCCCAGGGTACGGAGTGGCTACACCTTC
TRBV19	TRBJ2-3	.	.	CASSPRGVTQYF	TGTGCCAGTAGTCCGAGGGGCGTTACGCAGTATTTT
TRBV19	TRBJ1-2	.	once	CASSMEGKMVYGYTF	TGTGCCAGTAGTATGGAGGGCAAAATGGTCTATGGCTACACCTTC
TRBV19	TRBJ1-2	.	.	CASSALSRGAYYGYTF	TGTGCCAGTAGTGCCCTGTCTAGGGGGGCCTACTATGGCTACACCTTC
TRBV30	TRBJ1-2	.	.	CAWSRGGGYTF	TGTGCCTGGAGTCGAGGGGGTGGCTACACCTTC
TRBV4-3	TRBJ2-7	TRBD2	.	CASSRYWKGRGEQYF	TGCGCCAGCAGCCGCTATTGGAAGGGGAGGGGCGAGCAGTACTTC
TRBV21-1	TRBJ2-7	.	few	CASSSFRVSYEQYF	TGTGCCAGCAGCAGTTTTAGGGTCTCCTACGAGCAGTACTTC
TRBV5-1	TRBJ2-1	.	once	CASSLEESSYNEQFF	TGCGCCAGCAGCTTGGAGGAGAGCTCCTACAATGAGCAGTTCTTC
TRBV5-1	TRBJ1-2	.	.	CASSPTGSHYGYTF	TGCGCCAGCAGCCCAACAGGGAGTCACTATGGCTACACCTTC
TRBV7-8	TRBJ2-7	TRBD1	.	CASSSQGQDRGYEQYF	TGTGCCAGCAGCTCTCAAGGACAGGACAGGGGATACGAGCAGTACTTC
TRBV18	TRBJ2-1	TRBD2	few	CASSPASGSKNEQFF	TGTGCCAGCTCACCAGCTAGCGGGAGTAAGAATGAGCAGTTCTTC
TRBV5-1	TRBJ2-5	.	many	CASSLFEETQYF	TGCGCCAGCAGCTTGTTCGAGGAGACCCAGTACTTC
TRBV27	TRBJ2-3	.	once	CASTSRAFTDTQYF	TGTGCCAGCACCTCGCGGGCTTTCACAGATACGCAGTATTTT
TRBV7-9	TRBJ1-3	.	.	CASSWGLSGNTIYF	TGTGCCAGCAGCTGGGGACTCTCTGGAAACACCATATATTTT
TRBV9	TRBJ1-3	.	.	CASSVRAGLNTIYF	TGTGCCAGCAGCGTCCGGGCAGGGCTGAACACCATATATTTT
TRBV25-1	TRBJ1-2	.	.	CASSEGGTYGYTF	TGTGCCAGCAGTGAGGGGGGTACCTATGGCTACACCTTC
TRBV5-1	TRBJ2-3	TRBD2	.	CASSLAGGRDTQYF	TGCGCCAGCAGCTTGGCGGGAGGGAGAGATACGCAGTATTTT
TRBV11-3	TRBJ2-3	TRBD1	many	CASSLGQGDTQYF	TGTGCCAGCAGCTTAGGACAGGGGGATACGCAGTATTTT
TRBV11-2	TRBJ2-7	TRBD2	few	CASSRLAVVYEQYF	TGTGCCAGCAGCAGACTAGCGGTTGTCTACGAGCAGTACTTC
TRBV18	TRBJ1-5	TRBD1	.	CASSNRGLEPQHF	TGTGCCAGCTCCAACAGGGGGCTGGAGCCCCAGCATTTT
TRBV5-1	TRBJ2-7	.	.	CASSLERWSSYEQYF	TGCGCCAGCAGCTTGGAACGGTGGAGCTCCTACGAGCAGTACTTC
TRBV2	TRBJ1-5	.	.	CASSDSWGGRDQPQHF	TGTGCCAGCAGTGATAGTTGGGGAGGTCGCGATCAGCCCCAGCATTTT
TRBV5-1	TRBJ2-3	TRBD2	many	CASSWPLAGNVNTQYF	TGCGCCAGCAGCTGGCCTCTAGCGGGAAATGTCAATACGCAGTATTTT
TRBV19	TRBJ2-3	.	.	CASSRYEVHTDTQYF	TGTGCCAGTAGCAGGTATGAGGTACACACAGATACGCAGTATTTT
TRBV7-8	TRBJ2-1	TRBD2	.	CASSLGAGGINEQFF	TGTGCCAGCAGCTTAGGGGCGGGAGGCATCAATGAGCAGTTCTTC